Listed below are T cell receptor beta chains from one sample, sequenced in a study of cytomegalovirus exposure and HLA in healthy donors. Measured with immunoSEQ multiplex PCR; TCRdb has only the in-frame clones, and not every one. The sample contains approximately 170,000 clones, approximately 80% of which appear only once. Sequencing was carried out using PBMCs. The receptors stem from a male donor in good health and CMV-seronegative. Each CDR3 is given with its conserved first and last residue. The D gene is left open where the match is weak.

V gene	J gene	D gene	CDR3 protein
TRBV19	TRBJ2-6	TRBD1	CASSIEGTGGRRGGANVLTF
TRBV5-6	TRBJ1-5	TRBD1	CASSRRTGGNQPQHF
TRBV4-1	TRBJ1-2	.	CASSQGEGQGHGYTF
TRBV4-3	TRBJ2-1	.	CASSQAGWSSYNEQFF
TRBV7-9	TRBJ2-7	.	CASSPTGPGAYEQYF
TRBV7-6	TRBJ2-2	TRBD1	CASSRNLGQGSNTGELFF
TRBV7-9	TRBJ2-7	.	CASSKQEGFHEQYF
TRBV5-6	TRBJ2-5	.	CASSLIRREETQYF
TRBV6-6	TRBJ1-4	TRBD1	CASSRLTGTGGEKLFF
TRBV5-5	TRBJ2-2	.	CASSSGAYRTGELFF
TRBV27	TRBJ1-4	TRBD1	CASSLSKRDRGGRANEKLFF
TRBV5-4	TRBJ2-3	.	CASSTVGTDTQYF
TRBV5-1	TRBJ1-2	.	CASSLTSNYGYTF
TRBV5-1	TRBJ2-1	TRBD1	CASSAGDRDYNEQFF
TRBV15	TRBJ2-2	.	CAATSTGELFF
TRBV28	TRBJ2-5	TRBD2	CASTSAGWKSETQYF
TRBV7-2	TRBJ2-7	.	CASSFDFQSSYEQYF
TRBV28	TRBJ2-1	TRBD1	CAIGWGTGGLFNYNEQFF
TRBV19	TRBJ2-3	TRBD2	CASSRLAGGPDTQYF
TRBV10-3	TRBJ1-5	TRBD1	CAISERQGEPQHF
TRBV19	TRBJ2-7	TRBD1	CASFDLAGGGEQYF
TRBV2	TRBJ1-1	TRBD1	CASLPGGTEAFF
TRBV14	TRBJ1-3	.	CASSHNRAGNTIYF
TRBV5-5	TRBJ2-7	.	CASSLRLDYEQYF
TRBV6-5	TRBJ1-2	.	CASSYLRARFDGYTF
TRBV18	TRBJ1-1	TRBD1	CASSLGTGPEAFF
TRBV28	TRBJ1-1	TRBD1	CASKKQGAGFTEAFF
TRBV15	TRBJ2-3	.	CATSGRTLEGADTQYF
TRBV10-3	TRBJ2-1	TRBD2	CAISRLAGGNEQFF
TRBV7-9	TRBJ2-1	TRBD1	CASRPGQGASEQFF
TRBV9	TRBJ1-2	TRBD1	CASSPRGDRPSYGYTF
TRBV12-5	TRBJ1-2	TRBD1	CASGPGQGRRSGYTF